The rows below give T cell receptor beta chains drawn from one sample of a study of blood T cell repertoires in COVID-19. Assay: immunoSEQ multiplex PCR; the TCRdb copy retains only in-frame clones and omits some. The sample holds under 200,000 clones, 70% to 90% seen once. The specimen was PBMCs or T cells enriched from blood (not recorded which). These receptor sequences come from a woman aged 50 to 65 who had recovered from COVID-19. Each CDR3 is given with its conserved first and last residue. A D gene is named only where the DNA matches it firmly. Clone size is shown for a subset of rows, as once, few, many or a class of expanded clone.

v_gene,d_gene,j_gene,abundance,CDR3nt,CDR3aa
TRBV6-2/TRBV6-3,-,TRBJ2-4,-,TGTGCCAGCAGTTACTCCGGGACTTTACAAAACATTCAGTACTTC,CASSYSGTLQNIQYF
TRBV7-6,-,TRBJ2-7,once,TGTGCCAGCAGCCGCGACCGGGACGAGCAGTACTTC,CASSRDRDEQYF
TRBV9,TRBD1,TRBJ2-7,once,TGTGCCAGCAGCGCTGAGGGGGCTCCCACCTACGAGCAGTACTTC,CASSAEGAPTYEQYF
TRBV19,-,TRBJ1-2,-,TGTGCCAGTAGTGTCCCTCAGGCGGGCGGTGGCTACACCTTC,CASSVPQAGGGYTF
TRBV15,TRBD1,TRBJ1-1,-,TGTGCCACCAGCGTCGACAGGGTGAACACTGAAGCTTTCTTT,CATSVDRVNTEAFF
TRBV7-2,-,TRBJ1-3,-,TGTGCCAGCAGCTCGGACAGAACTCCTGGAAACACCATATATTTT,CASSSDRTPGNTIYF
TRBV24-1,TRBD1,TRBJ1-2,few,TGTGCCACCAGGGGAACAGGGGCCACTGTACACTACACCTTC,CATRGTGATVHYTF
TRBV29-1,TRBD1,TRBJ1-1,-,TGCAGCGTTGAAGGGATGACAGGGGATGCTTTCTTT,CSVEGMTGDAFF
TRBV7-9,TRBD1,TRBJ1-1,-,TGTGCCAGCAGCTTAGCCGACAGGGCGAACACTGAAGCTTTCTTT,CASSLADRANTEAFF
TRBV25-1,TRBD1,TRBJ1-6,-,TGTGCCAGCAGGGGACAGGAGAGCTCCTATAATTCACCCCTCCACTTT,CASRGQESSYNSPLHF
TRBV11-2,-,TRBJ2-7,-,TGTGCCAGCAGTCTGATCGGGCAGGGCTACGAGCAGTACTTC,CASSLIGQGYEQYF
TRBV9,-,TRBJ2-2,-,TGTGCCAGCCACGCTGGGAGGAACACCGGGGAGCTGTTTTTT,CASHAGRNTGELFF
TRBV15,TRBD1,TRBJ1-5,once,TGTGCCACCAGCAGAGATTGGCCTACAGGGGATTGGAGCAATCAGCCCCAGCATTTT,CATSRDWPTGDWSNQPQHF
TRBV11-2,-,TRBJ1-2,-,TGTGCCAGCAGCTTAGAAGGTGGAGGGTGGGGCTACACCTTC,CASSLEGGGWGYTF
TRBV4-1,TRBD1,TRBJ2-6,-,TGCGCCAGCAGCCACGGGACAGCTGGGGCCAACGTCCTGACTTTC,CASSHGTAGANVLTF
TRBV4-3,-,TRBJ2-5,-,TGCGCCAGCAGCCAAGAGAGGGGGGGGCTCGAGACCCAGTACTTC,CASSQERGGLETQYF
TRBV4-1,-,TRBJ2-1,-,TGCGCCAGCAGCCAACCCATAGGAGTGTCGGATGAGCAGTTCTTC,CASSQPIGVSDEQFF
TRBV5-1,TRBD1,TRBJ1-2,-,TGCGCCAGCAGCTCGAGACCTATGACAGGGTTGATCTACACCTTC,CASSSRPMTGLIYTF
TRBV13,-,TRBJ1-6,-,TGTGCCAGCAGCTTACGAGCCCCTAATTCACCCCTCCACTTT,CASSLRAPNSPLHF
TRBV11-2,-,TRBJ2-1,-,TGTGCCAGCAGCACCGGCGGGCATGAGCAGTTCTTC,CASSTGGHEQFF
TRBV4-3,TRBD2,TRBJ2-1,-,TGCGCCAGCAGCCAAGATCACGGGGGGGGTATGGGTGAGCAGTTCTTC,CASSQDHGGGMGEQFF
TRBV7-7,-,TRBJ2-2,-,TGTGCTAGCCGCTCTATAGTGGGGGGTCCATCCGGGGAGCTGTTTTTT,CASRSIVGGPSGELFF
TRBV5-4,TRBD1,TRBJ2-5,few,TGTGCCAGCGGGACAGAAGAAGAGACCCAGTACTTC,CASGTEEETQYF
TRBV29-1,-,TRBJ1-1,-,TGCAGCGTTGAAGCGCCAGAGAACACTGAAGCTTTCTTT,CSVEAPENTEAFF
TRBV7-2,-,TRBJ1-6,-,TGTGCCAGCAGCTTAGACAGCTCGAATTCACCCCCCCACTTT,CASSLDSSNSPPHF
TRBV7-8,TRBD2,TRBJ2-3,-,TGTGCCAGCAGCCGAGGCGCTAGCGGGGGGAGGGCAGATACGCAGTATTTT,CASSRGASGGRADTQYF
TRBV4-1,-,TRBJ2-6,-,TGCGCCAGCAGCCAAGAGCAGGGCATCTCTGGGGCCAACGTCCTGACTTTC,CASSQEQGISGANVLTF
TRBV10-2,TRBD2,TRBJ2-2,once,TGCGCCAGCAGTGGCCTAGCGGGGGCCGGGGAGCTGTTTTTT,CASSGLAGAGELFF
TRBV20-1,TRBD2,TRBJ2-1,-,TGCAGTGCTAGTGGGGAGCGGGGGGCCTTTGACAATGAGCAGTTCTTC,CSASGERGAFDNEQFF
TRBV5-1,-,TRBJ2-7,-,TGCGCCAGCAGCTTGGCCTTTCACGAGCAGTACTTC,CASSLAFHEQYF
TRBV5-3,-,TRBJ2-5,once,TGTGCCCGGCGACCAGGGCGGGAGACCCAGTACTTC,CARRPGRETQYF
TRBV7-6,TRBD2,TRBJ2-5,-,TGTGCCAGCAGCACCTTTAGCGGGGGAGCCGGGCGTGGAGAGACCCAGTACTTC,CASSTFSGGAGRGETQYF
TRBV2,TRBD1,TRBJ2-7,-,TGTGCCAGCAGTGATTTAGGGACAGGGGCAAGCGAGCAGTACTTC,CASSDLGTGASEQYF
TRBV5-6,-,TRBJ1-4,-,TGTGCCAGCAGCTTGGTGGGCGGGGAGGAAAAACTGTTTTTT,CASSLVGGEEKLFF
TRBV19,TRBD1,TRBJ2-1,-,TGTGCCAGTAGTACTTCGGGACAGGGACATGAGCAGTTCTTC,CASSTSGQGHEQFF
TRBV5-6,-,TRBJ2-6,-,TGTGCCAGCATCTACGGGGGGGCCAACGTCCTGACTTTC,CASIYGGANVLTF
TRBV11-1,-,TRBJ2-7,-,TGTGCCAGCAGCTTAGGCAGGGGACCCTACGAGCAGTACTTC,CASSLGRGPYEQYF
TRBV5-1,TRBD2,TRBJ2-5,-,TGCGCCAGCAGCACTGGACTAGCGGGGCAAGAGACCCAGTACTTC,CASSTGLAGQETQYF
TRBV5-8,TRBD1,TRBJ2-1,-,TGTGCCAGCAGCTTTACAGGGGGCGCCTACAATGAGCAGTTCTTC,CASSFTGGAYNEQFF
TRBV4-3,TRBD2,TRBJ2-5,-,TGCGCCAGCAGCCAAGATATTAGCGGGGGGCCCACTTTGGGGACCCAGTACTTC,CASSQDISGGPTLGTQYF
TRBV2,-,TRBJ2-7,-,TGTGCCAGCAGTCGGGCGGGCTACGAGCAGTACTTC,CASSRAGYEQYF
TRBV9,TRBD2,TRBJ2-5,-,TGTGCCAGCAGCCAAGGGGCGGGGGTCGGTCCAGAGACCCAGTACTTC,CASSQGAGVGPETQYF
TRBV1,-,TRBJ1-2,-,TGCACCAGCAGCCAGACATTCAGGGGGAGAATCTATGGCTACACCTTC,CTSSQTFRGRIYGYTF